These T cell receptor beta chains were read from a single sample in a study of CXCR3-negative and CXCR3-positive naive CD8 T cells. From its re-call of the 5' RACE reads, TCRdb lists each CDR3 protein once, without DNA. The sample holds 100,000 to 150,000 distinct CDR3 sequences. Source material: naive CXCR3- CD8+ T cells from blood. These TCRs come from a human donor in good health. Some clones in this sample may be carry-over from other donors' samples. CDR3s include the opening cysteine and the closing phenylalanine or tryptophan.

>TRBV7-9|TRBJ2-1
CASSLMTGYDEQFF
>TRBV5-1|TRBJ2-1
CASSGLVGTPSNEQFF
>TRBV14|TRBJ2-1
CASSQPGSGVNEQFF
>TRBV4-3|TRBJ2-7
CASSLGGPYEQYF
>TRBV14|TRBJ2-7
CASSQGLGLEQYF
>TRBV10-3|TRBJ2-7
CAISESRLAGDSYEQYF
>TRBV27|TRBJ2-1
CASSLSVGLAANEQFF
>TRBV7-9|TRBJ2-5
CASSFPPSDWTRQETLYF
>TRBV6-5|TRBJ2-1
CASRLKSSYNEQFF
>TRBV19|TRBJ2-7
CASSGARDKTYEQYF
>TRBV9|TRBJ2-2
CASSDGTGSLSGELFF
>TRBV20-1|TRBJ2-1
CSAREFSGTYNEQFF
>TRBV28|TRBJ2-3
CASSPTGESTDTQYF
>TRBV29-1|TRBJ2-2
CSVYLGLKGTGELFF
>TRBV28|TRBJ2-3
CASRGRGPDTQYF
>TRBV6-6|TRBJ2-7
CASSYSYPVADSYEQYF
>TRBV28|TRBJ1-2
CASSLYQAEGYTF
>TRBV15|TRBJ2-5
CATSRVPLGGETQYF
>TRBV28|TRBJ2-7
CASTLGARGGEQYF
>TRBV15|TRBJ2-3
CATSRERGVDTQYF
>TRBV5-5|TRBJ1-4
CASNDRIDEKLFF
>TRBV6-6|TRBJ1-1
CASSPGVGMNTEAFF
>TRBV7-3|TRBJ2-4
CASSPRVAKNIQYF